One sample yielded the 18 T cell receptor beta chains listed below, sequenced in a study of glioma-infiltrating T cells. TCR alpha and beta CDR3 regions were amplified from RNA using iRepertoire nested multiplex PCR. MiXCR, run by TCRdb on the multiplex PCR reads, gives a single entry per CDR3 protein. The table has about 140,000 distinct CDR3 sequences, around 42% seen once. The specimen sequenced was glioma tissue, nonneoplastic brain tissue, or PBMCs (not recorded which). The receptors stem from a human donor with low-grade glioma or glioblastoma, undergoing nonglioma brain surgery, or in good health (not recorded which).

Details on this clonotype: A read error may produce the germline difference seen at one junction end. The V call is TRBV7-8, the J call TRBJ2-3; TRBD1 matches at 7 bases. Germline CDR1 is SGHVS and CDR2 is FQNEAQ. CDR3 length: 14 amino acids. The CDR3 nucleotides are TGTGCCAGCAGCTTCGACAGGGTCACAGGTACGCAGTATTTT. It translates to CASSFDRVTGTQYF.

Only a few counts were recorded for this clonotype. Here the CDR3 DNA reads TGTGCCAGCAGTGATGGGGCGGGGAGCACAGATACGCAGTATTTT. Translated, it gives CASSDGAGSTDTQYF. The J gene is TRBJ2-3, the V gene TRBV6-1; D might be TRBD2 (6 bases). The V gene lost 3 bases and the J gene lost 0 bases, with 10 bases spanning the gap. In germline, CDR1 is MNHNS, CDR2 SASEGT. The CDR3 length is 15 residues.

CDR3 amino acids: CASTTGQGKQYF. As DNA, the CDR3 is TGTGCCAGCACCACGGGTCAGGGTAAGCAGTACTTC. The rearrangement uses TRBV6-1 and TRBJ2-7; tentatively, D is TRBD1 (5 bases). Trimming left V 7 bases short and J 8 bases short, with 15 bases between. The CDR3 totals 12 residues. Germline V gene lookup returns CDR1 MNHNS and CDR2 SASEGT.

This clonotype was detected many times. This rearrangement joins TRBV27 to TRBJ2-5, with 12 bases matching TRBD2. The CDR3 has 14 amino acids. V gave up 5 bases and J gave up 5 bases; unmatched junction bases: 3. Germline assignment: CDR1 MNHEY and CDR2 SMNVEV (reference sequence). The CDR3: CASSPGTSGETQYF. In DNA form, the CDR3 reads TGTGCCAGCAGTCCTGGGACTAGCGGGGAGACCCAGTACTTC.

V gene TRBV3-1 combines with J gene TRBJ1-5, with D maybe TRBD1 (5 bases). The CDR3 is 12 amino acids. Trimming pared 4 bases from V and 11 bases from J, leaving 12 bases between. Germline CDR1 reads LGHDT; CDR2 reads YNNKEL (reference sequence). This chain's CDR3 is CASSLAWGTQHF. The CDR3 region has the DNA TGTGCCAGCAGCCTCGCGTGGGGCACCCAGCATTTT.

The chain joins TRBV4-1 to TRBJ2-2; the D is unclear. V lost 1 base and J 6 bases, leaving 3 bases between the germline ends. The length of the CDR3 is 12 residues. CDR1 and CDR2 from the germline V gene are MGHRA and YSYEKL. The CDR3 coding sequence is TGCGCCAGCAGCCAAGGGCCCGGGGAGCTGTTTTTT. Its protein is CASSQGPGELFF.

The chain uses TRBV4-1 and TRBJ2-5; D remains ambiguous. Looked up from germline, CDR1 is MGHRA and CDR2 is YSYEKL. The CDR3 is 14 residues long. The ends were cut back, 2 bases at V and 2 bases at J, with 9 bases in the middle. DNA for the CDR3: TGCGCCAGCAGCCAATTCACAGAGCAAGAGACCCAGTACTTC. Translated, it gives CASSQFTEQETQYF.

V gene TRBV5-1 combines with J gene TRBJ2-3; no clear D. CDR1 is SGHRS, CDR2 YFSETQ, per germline. The V gene lost 5 bases and the J gene lost 5 bases, with 12 bases spanning the gap. This CDR3 is 13 amino acids long. The CDR3 protein is CASSPSSRDTQYF. CDR3 in DNA: TGCGCCAGCAGTCCCTCCTCTCGAGATACGCAGTATTTT.

V gene TRBV4-1 combines with J gene TRBJ2-1; D is possibly TRBD1 (5 bases). Germline V CDR1 and CDR2: MGHRA, YSYEKL. V shed 1 base and J shed 7 bases, with 11 bases lying between them. The CDR3 length is 14 residues. This CDR3 is CASSQGSGWNEQFF. CDR3 coding DNA: TGCGCCAGCAGCCAAGGCTCAGGGTGGAATGAGCAGTTCTTC.

This clonotype appeared a few times. V is TRBV10-1 and J is TRBJ2-3, with unresolved D. Trimming took off 0 bases at V and 3 bases at J, with 10 bases between the two ends. Germline loops: CDR1 WNHNN, CDR2 SYGVQD (reference sequence). This CDR3 is built from 15 residues. The CDR3 nucleotides read TGCGCCAGCAGTGAGTCGAAAGACGGAACAGATACGCAGTATTTT. It translates to CASSESKDGTDTQYF.

V and J are TRBV28 and TRBJ2-5; D might be TRBD2 (5 bases). From germline, CDR1 is MDHEN and CDR2 SYDVKM. There are 12 residues in the CDR3. V lost 4 bases and J lost 13, with 16 bases in between. CDR3 loop: CASSSSPGMMYF. As DNA, the CDR3 is TGTGCCAGCAGTTCAAGTCCCGGGATGATGTACTTC.

The V and J genes are TRBV7-9 and TRBJ1-5; a weak D match, TRBD1 (6 bases). The CDR3 is 15 residues long. V lost 5 bases to trimming and J lost 2 bases, with 13 bases between them. CDR1 and CDR2 (germline): SEHNR, FQNEAQ (reference sequence). The CDR3 sequence is CASSQGGQRNQPQHF. DNA of the CDR3: TGTGCCAGCAGCCAAGGCGGACAGCGCAATCAGCCCCAGCATTTT.

J is TRBJ2-7 and V is TRBV10-1, with unresolved D. Germline V gene lookup returns CDR1 WNHNN and CDR2 SYGVQD (reference sequence). The CDR3 contains 13 residues. V was trimmed by 4 bases and J by 6 bases, leaving 13 bases between them. CDR3 amino acids: CASSVAKGFEQYF. The DNA for the CDR3 is TGCGCCAGCAGTGTGGCCAAAGGTTTCGAGCAGTACTTC.

The chain employs TRBV6-6 and TRBJ1-5; no reliable D call. CDR1 and CDR2 (germline): MNHNY, SVGAGI (reference sequence). Deletions cut 2 bases from V and 2 bases from J, with 13 bases between. The CDR3 is made up of 16 amino acids. CDR3: CASSYEGRHGNQPQHF. The DNA for the CDR3 is TGTGCCAGCAGTTACGAGGGCAGGCACGGCAATCAGCCCCAGCATTTT.

The gene calls are TRBV27 and TRBJ2-5, with 7 nucleotides matching TRBD2. Germline assignment: CDR1 MNHEY and CDR2 SMNVEV (reference sequence). V was pared by 5 bases and J by 3 bases, with 6 bases of the junction left unmatched. This CDR3 spans 14 amino acids. CDR3 amino acids: CASSGRAGKETQYF. The CDR3 DNA is TGTGCCAGCAGTGGGAGGGCGGGGAAAGAGACCCAGTACTTC.

The V gene is TRBV28, the J gene TRBJ2-1; TRBD1 is a possible D gene (5 bases). Trimming shortened V by 2 bases and J by 6 bases, and 5 bases separated the two germline ends. The germline gives CDR1 MDHEN, CDR2 SYDVKM. The CDR3 is 12 residues long. The chain's CDR3 is CASSLDSNEQFF. The DNA of the CDR3 is TGTGCCAGCAGTTTAGACAGCAATGAGCAGTTCTTC.

This clonotype was picked up many times. The chain couples TRBV27 to TRBJ1-1; TRBD1 matches 7 bases. V shed 6 bases, J shed 5 bases, and the junction held 3 bases outside the gene matches. Germline V gene sequence: CDR1 MNHEY, CDR2 SMNVEV (reference sequence). The CDR3 contains 12 residues. This chain's CDR3 is CASRSGGTEAFF. CDR3 nucleotide sequence: TGTGCCAGCAGGTCAGGGGGGACTGAAGCTTTCTTT.

This clonotype has just a few counts. The V call is TRBV27, the J call TRBJ2-2; no reliable D call. The CDR3 is 12 residues long. Germline CDR1 MNHEY, CDR2 SMNVEV (reference sequence). The V and J ends lost 5 bases and 0 bases respectively, with 1 base between them. DNA of the CDR3: TGTGCCAGCAGTGCGAACACCGGGGAGCTGTTTTTT. Protein product: CASSANTGELFF.